The clone carrying this TCR beta chain was detected a few times. Compared with germline, one end of the junction differs, possibly owing to a read error. This specimen belongs to a study of response to subunit inactivated influenza vaccine. TCRdb passed the RT-PCR reads through MiXCR, listing each CDR3 protein once. The data show about 620,000 distinct CDR3 sequences, around 11% seen once. Germline loops: CDR1 MNHNS, CDR2 SASEGT. This CDR3 contains 14 residues. This sample was also put to use in a study of T cells expressing NK-cell markers. As that study records: The authors generated TCR beta cDNA through 5'RACE template switching with UMIs.

This sample comprised PBMCs from blood, obtained on the day of vaccination. This TCR came from a middle-aged man who received an inactivated influenza vaccine. V usage is TRBV6-1 and J usage is TRBJ1-1, with D possibly matching TRBD1 (6 bases). CDR3 nucleotide sequence: TGTGCCAGCAGTGAAGTCCGGGGGGACACTGAAGCTTTTTTT. Translating gives CASSEVRGDTEAFF.